This T cell receptor beta chain was observed in a study of T cell responses to AZD1222 COVID-19 vaccine. Libraries were prepared by immunoSEQ multiplex PCR; TCRdb keeps only in-frame clonotypes and omits some of them. The sample has 140,000 or so clones, around 90% seen once. This CDR3 has 17 amino acids. Trimming shortened V by 1 base and J by 4 bases, and 18 bases separated the two germline ends. Germline loops: CDR1 SGHVS, CDR2 FQNEAQ. J is TRBJ2-3 and V is TRBV7-8; D might be TRBD1 or TRBD2, each matching 5 bases. The receptor was isolated from an adult who received the AZD1222 COVID-19 vaccine. The sample here was peripheral blood, taken 28 days after the second AZD1222 dose. Written as DNA, the CDR3 is TGTGCCAGCAGCTTAGAGGACCGGGGACCTCCCCCAGATACGCAGTATTTT. It codes for CASSLEDRGPPPDTQYF.